The 29 T cell receptor beta chains reported below all come from one sample, sequenced in a study of T cells after yellow fever vaccination. TCRdb itself ran the 5' RACE reads through MiXCR, one entry per CDR3 protein. In the table there are around 73,000 distinct CDR3 sequences, 7.5% to 8% of which are singletons. Source: CD8+ T cells sorted from PBMCs, taken on the day of the yellow fever booster vaccination. The source of these receptors is a man aged 25 to 40 who received the YFV17D yellow fever vaccine.

This clonotype was counted between two and nine times. The chain joins TRBV20-1 to TRBJ2-1, with unresolved D. This CDR3 has 13 amino acids. With 3 bases removed from V and 2 bases from J, the gap between germline ends came to 8 bases. In germline, CDR1 is DFQATT, CDR2 SNEGSKA (reference sequence). CDR3 loop: CSASLGPYNEQFF. The CDR3 bases are TGCAGTGCTAGCCTCGGACCCTACAATGAGCAGTTCTTC.

The chain employs TRBV4-3 and TRBJ2-6; perhaps D is TRBD1 or TRBD2 (5 bases each). V was trimmed by 0 bases and J by 2 bases, leaving 8 bases between them. Looked up from germline, CDR1 is LGHNA and CDR2 is YSLEER. The CDR3 has 16 amino acids. The CDR3 sequence: CASSQDRGTGANVLTF. CDR3 in DNA: TGCGCCAGCAGCCAAGATCGGGGCACTGGGGCCAACGTCCTGACTTTC.

This clonotype was seen a few times. The chain is built from TRBV7-9 and TRBJ1-1, with 11 nucleotides matching TRBD1. Germline CDR1 is SEHNR and CDR2 is FQNEAQ (reference sequence). The junction had 6 bases not matched to a gene; V was cut back by 5 bases and J by 4 bases. CDR3 length equals 15 residues. The CDR3 DNA reads as TGTGCCAGCAGCCGACGGGACAGGGGGGCCACTGAAGCTTTCTTT. It encodes CASSRRDRGATEAFF.

This clonotype came up many times. V and J are TRBV27 and TRBJ2-7, with a possible D match to TRBD1 (6 bases). The CDR3 totals 15 residues. Looked up from germline, CDR1 is MNHEY and CDR2 is SMNVEV (reference sequence). Trimming shortened V by 5 bases and J by 1 base, and 15 bases separated the two germline ends. The CDR3 sequence is CASSPWDTNSYEQYF. The CDR3 coding sequence is TGTGCCAGCAGTCCGTGGGACACTAATTCCTACGAGCAGTACTTC.

The V call is TRBV4-3, the J call TRBJ1-5; D is unresolved. The germline V gene has CDR1 LGHNA and CDR2 YSLEER. The V gene lost 0 bases and the J gene lost 7 bases, with 7 bases spanning the gap. The CDR3 spans 13 residues. The CDR3: CASSQDSAQPQHF. CDR3 DNA: TGCGCCAGCAGCCAAGATTCGGCCCAGCCCCAGCATTTT.

Many counts were recorded for this clonotype. CDR3 DNA: TGTGCCAGCAGCTTAAAAACGGGGGGCACAGATACGCAGTATTTT. Its protein is CASSLKTGGTDTQYF. This sequence joins TRBV5-8 and TRBJ2-3, with D possibly matching TRBD2 (6 bases). Trimming stripped 2 bases from V and 1 base from J, with 11 bases between. The V gene's germline CDR1 is SGHTS and CDR2 YDEGEE. The CDR3 extends over 15 amino acids.

This clonotype showed up just a few times. V and J are TRBV6-2 or TRBV6-3 and TRBJ2-2; 9 bases are shared with TRBD2. Germline V lookup: CDR1 MNHEY, CDR2 SVGEGT. This CDR3 is 18 amino acids long. V gave up 2 bases and J gave up 1 base; unmatched junction bases: 8. For the CDR3, the DNA is TGTGCCAGCAGTTACAGACTAGCGGCAGAGATGAACACCGGGGAGCTGTTTTTT. It codes for CASSYRLAAEMNTGELFF.

This chain links TRBV5-5 with TRBJ2-7; D remains ambiguous. The CDR3 covers 15 residues. Germline V CDR1 and CDR2: SGHKS, YYEKEE (reference sequence). V shed 0 bases and J shed 0 bases, with 10 bases lying between them. CDR3 amino acids: CASSLAPSYSYEQYF. CDR3 bases: TGTGCCAGCAGCTTGGCTCCGTCTTACTCCTACGAGCAGTACTTC. Together with reference TRBV5-5 and TRBJ2-7, the CDR3 gives the full variable domain: DAGVTQSPTHLIKTRGQQVTLRCSPISGHKSVSWYQQVLGQGPQFIFQYYEKEERGRGNFPDRFSARQFPNYSSELNVNALLLGDSALYLCASSLAPSYSYEQYFGPGTRLTVT.

The chain links TRBV27 to TRBJ2-7, with 10 positions matching TRBD1. Germline loops: CDR1 MNHEY, CDR2 SMNVEV (reference sequence). The CDR3 contains 15 residues. The V gene end was trimmed by 5 bases and the J gene end by 1 base; junction bases not matched to a gene: 5. The DNA of the CDR3 is TGTGCCAGCAGTCCCAGGACAGGGGGATCCTACGAGCAGTACTTC. Translated: CASSPRTGGSYEQYF.

The rearrangement uses TRBV5-6 and TRBJ2-3; TRBD2 might be the D (5 bases). Germline CDR1 reads SGHDT; CDR2 reads YYEEEE. Trimming took off 3 bases at V and 2 bases at J, with 10 bases between the two ends. The CDR3 covers 14 residues. For the CDR3, the DNA is TGTGCCAGCAGCTGGACTCCTTACACAGATACGCAGTATTTT. Translation: CASSWTPYTDTQYF.

The V and J genes are TRBV5-6 and TRBJ1-4; D gene ambiguous. Trimming took 4 bases from V and 6 from J, leaving 7 bases between them. The CDR3 has 12 amino acids. The germline CDR1 and CDR2 sequences are SGHDT and YYEEEE. CDR3 nucleotide sequence: TGTGCCAGCAGCGGTCTGGATGAAAAACTGTTTTTT. It translates to CASSGLDEKLFF.

This clonotype was counted at least ten times. The chain combines TRBV3-1 with TRBJ2-7, with D perhaps TRBD1 (6 bases). The CDR3 runs to 12 residues. Germline CDR1 reads LGHDT; CDR2 reads YNNKEL (reference sequence). V lost 5 bases, J lost 5 bases, and 10 bases lay in between. The CDR3 DNA is TGTGCCAGCAGCATACAGGGTGACGAGCAGTACTTC. Translating it yields CASSIQGDEQYF.

The genes are TRBV29-1 and TRBJ2-7, with 11 bases lining up with TRBD1. The CDR3 length is 13 residues. V was clipped by 3 bases and J by 2 bases; unmatched bases: 0. CDR1 and CDR2 (germline): SQVTM, ANQGSEA. DNA of the CDR3: TGCAGCGTTGAGGGACAGGGGGCCTACGAGCAGTACTTC. Protein sequence: CSVEGQGAYEQYF.

The genes are TRBV7-2 and TRBJ1-1, with D perhaps matching TRBD1 (5 bases). V lost 4 bases, J lost 6 bases, and 12 bases lay in between. The length of the CDR3 is 13 residues. Germline CDR1 and CDR2: SGHTA and FQGNSA. CDR3: CASSYGGDPEAFF. The CDR3 DNA sequence: TGTGCCAGCAGCTACGGGGGTGATCCTGAAGCTTTCTTT.

The table lists this clonotype with many counts. The V gene is TRBV4-1, the J gene TRBJ1-1; D is uncertain. The germline CDR1 and CDR2 sequences are MGHRA and YSYEKL. CDR3 length: 14 amino acids. V lost 1 base and J 4 bases, leaving 10 bases between the germline ends. The CDR3 nucleotides read TGCGCCAGCAGCCAAGGGCGGGAGGGCACTGAAGCTTTCTTT. Protein product: CASSQGREGTEAFF.

This chain joins TRBV28 and TRBJ2-7; 7 positions agree with TRBD2. The germline V gene encodes CDR1 MDHEN and CDR2 SYDVKM. J lost 1 base, V lost 7 bases, and 13 bases had no gene match. CDR3 length equals 16 residues. The CDR3 protein is CASTAPGTTISYEQYF. The CDR3 DNA is TGTGCCAGCACCGCTCCCGGGACTACCATTTCCTACGAGCAGTACTTC.

J is TRBJ2-7 and V is TRBV7-9; D is uncertain. Germline CDR1 reads SEHNR; CDR2 reads FQNEAQ (reference sequence). V was pared by 1 base and J by 7 bases, with 8 bases between. This CDR3 region has 12 residues. CDR3 in amino acids: CASSLGENEQYF. CDR3 bases: TGTGCCAGCAGCTTAGGAGAGAATGAGCAGTACTTC.

This clonotype was counted between two and nine times. V gene TRBV13 combines with J gene TRBJ2-5, with 9 positions matching TRBD2. In germline, CDR1 is PRHDT, CDR2 FYEKMQ (reference sequence). The CDR3 length is 16 residues. The V segment lost 5 bases and the J segment 4 bases; nucleotides outside the gene matches: 11. The DNA of the CDR3 is TGTGCCAGCAGCGCTACCTTAGCGGGAGCGGTAGAGACCCAGTACTTC. Translating gives CASSATLAGAVETQYF.

The chain has TRBV11-2 and TRBJ2-5, with no clear D. Germline V gives CDR1 SGHAT, CDR2 FQNNGV. Between the trimmed V and J ends, which lost 7 bases and 0 bases, there was a span of 12 bases. The CDR3 runs 14 residues. This CDR3 reads CASKPELYQETQYF. In DNA form, the CDR3 reads TGTGCCAGCAAGCCCGAACTGTACCAAGAGACCCAGTACTTC. Variable domain in full (rest from reference TRBV11-2 and TRBJ2-5): EAGVAQSPRYKIIEKRQSVAFWCNPISGHATLYWYQQILGQGPKLLIQFQNNGVVDDSQLPKDRFSAERLKGVDSTLKIQPAKLEDSAVYLCASKPELYQETQYFGPGTRLLVL.

This clonotype occurred a few times. CDR3 DNA: TGTGCCAGCGACGGGACAGGGTCCTACGAGCAGTACTTC. Translated: CASDGTGSYEQYF. The rearrangement joins TRBV6-2 or TRBV6-3 to TRBJ2-7, with TRBD1 matching 9 bases. This CDR3 contains 13 residues. Germline assignment: CDR1 MNHEY and CDR2 SVGEGT. The V and J ends lost 8 bases and 1 base, in that order; junction bases with no gene match: 3.

This clonotype has at least ten counts. This rearrangement joins TRBV12-3 or TRBV12-4 to TRBJ2-1, with D tentatively TRBD1 (5 bases). Trimming shortened V by 7 bases and J by 4 bases, and 14 bases separated the two germline ends. The CDR3 contains 14 residues. The CDR3 protein is CASTDWGRYNEQFF. CDR3 in DNA: TGTGCCAGCACCGATTGGGGCAGGTACAATGAGCAGTTCTTC.

This clonotype has ten or more counts. CDR3 protein: CASSLSLSSGANVLTF. Written as DNA, the CDR3 is TGTGCCAGCAGTTTAAGCCTGAGCTCTGGGGCCAACGTCCTGACTTTC. This chain joins TRBV12-3 or TRBV12-4 and TRBJ2-6; no reliable D call. This CDR3 region has 16 residues. Trimming cost V 2 bases and J 0 bases, with 8 bases left between them.

The V and J genes are TRBV7-2 and TRBJ2-7; 10 bases line up with TRBD2. Germline V lookup: CDR1 SGHTA, CDR2 FQGNSA. The CDR3 spans 17 residues. V shed 6 bases, J shed 4 bases, and the junction held 15 bases outside the gene matches. In nucleotides, the CDR3 is TGTGCCAGCAGGGGGTACCAGGAGCGGGAGGGCCTATACGAGCAGTACTTC. Translation gives CASRGYQEREGLYEQYF.

This clonotype came up a few times. V and J are TRBV3-1 and TRBJ2-7; possibly TRBD2 for D (5 bases). This CDR3 has 17 residues. CDR1 and CDR2 (germline): LGHDT, YNNKEL (reference sequence). Trimming pared 1 base from V and 1 base from J, leaving 17 bases between. In DNA, the CDR3 is TGTGCCAGCAGCCAAGGGCCAGCTAGCCTACCATCCTACGAGCAGTACTTC. Translation: CASSQGPASLPSYEQYF.

This clonotype has a count of ten or more. The gene calls are TRBV5-1 and TRBJ2-5, with D perhaps given as TRBD1 or TRBD2 (5 bases each). V lost 0 bases, J lost 5 bases, and 14 bases lay in between. This CDR3 comprises 15 residues. Germline assignment: CDR1 SGHRS and CDR2 YFSETQ. The CDR3 DNA reads as TGCGCCAGCAGCTTGGAGGAGGCAGGGCCGGAGACCCAGTACTTC. This translates into CASSLEEAGPETQYF.

V gene TRBV19 combines with J gene TRBJ1-1; no reliable D call. The V gene's germline CDR1 is LNHDA and CDR2 SQIVND (reference sequence). The germline V and J ends were trimmed by 3 bases and 2 bases, with 4 bases remaining between them. The CDR3 loop spans 12 amino acids. CDR3 residues: CASSIVNTEAFF. The CDR3 bases are TGTGCCAGTAGTATCGTTAACACTGAAGCTTTCTTT.

This clonotype occurred a few times. The chain links TRBV27 to TRBJ2-7, with TRBD2 identical over 8 bases. The CDR3 sequence is 14 residues long. V was clipped by 5 bases and J by 4 bases; unmatched bases: 7. CDR1 and CDR2 (germline): MNHEY, SMNVEV (reference sequence). The CDR3 region has the DNA TGTGCCAGCAGTCAGCGGGAGTCTGGGTACGAGCAGTACTTC. This gives the protein CASSQRESGYEQYF.

This chain links TRBV18 with TRBJ1-1; D call uncertain. CDR3 length: 12 amino acids. Trimming took 9 bases from V and 1 from J, leaving 9 bases between them. Germline lookup yields CDR1 KGHSH and CDR2 LQKENI. The CDR3 loop reads CASAEGNTEAFF. The CDR3 DNA sequence: TGTGCCAGTGCTGAGGGGAACACTGAAGCTTTCTTT.

This clonotype has more than one count but fewer than ten. CDR3 loop: CASSNLADLTDTQYF. CDR3 nucleotides: TGTGCCAGCAGTAACCTAGCGGACCTCACAGATACGCAGTATTTT. V gene TRBV6-5 combines with J gene TRBJ2-3; TRBD2 matches at 7 bases. The germline gives CDR1 MNHEY, CDR2 SVGAGI. Unmatched junction bases numbered 7, after V lost 5 bases and J lost 2 bases. The CDR3 totals 15 residues.